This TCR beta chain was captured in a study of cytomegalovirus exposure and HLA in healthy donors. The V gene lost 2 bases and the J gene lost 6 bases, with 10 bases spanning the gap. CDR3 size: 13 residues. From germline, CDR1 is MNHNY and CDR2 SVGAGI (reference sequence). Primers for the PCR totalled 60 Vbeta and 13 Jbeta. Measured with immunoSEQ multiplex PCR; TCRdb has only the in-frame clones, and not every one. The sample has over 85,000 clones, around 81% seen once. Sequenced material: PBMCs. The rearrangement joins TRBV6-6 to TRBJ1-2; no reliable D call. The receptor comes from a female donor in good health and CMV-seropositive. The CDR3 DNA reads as TGTGCCAGCAGTTACCCGGGGAGGGATGGCTACACCTTC. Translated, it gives CASSYPGRDGYTF.